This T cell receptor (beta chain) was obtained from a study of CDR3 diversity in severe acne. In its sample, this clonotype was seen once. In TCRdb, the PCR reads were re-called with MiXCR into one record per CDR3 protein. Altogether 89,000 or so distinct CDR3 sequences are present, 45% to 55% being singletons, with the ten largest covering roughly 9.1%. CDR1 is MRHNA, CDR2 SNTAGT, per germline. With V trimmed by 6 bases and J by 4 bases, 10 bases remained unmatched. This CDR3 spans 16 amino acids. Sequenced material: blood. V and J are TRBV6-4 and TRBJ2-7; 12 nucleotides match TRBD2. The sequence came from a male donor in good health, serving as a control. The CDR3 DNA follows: TGTGCCAGCAGCCCCCTAGCGGGAGGGGTTCGGTACGAGCAGTACTTC. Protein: CASSPLAGGVRYEQYF.